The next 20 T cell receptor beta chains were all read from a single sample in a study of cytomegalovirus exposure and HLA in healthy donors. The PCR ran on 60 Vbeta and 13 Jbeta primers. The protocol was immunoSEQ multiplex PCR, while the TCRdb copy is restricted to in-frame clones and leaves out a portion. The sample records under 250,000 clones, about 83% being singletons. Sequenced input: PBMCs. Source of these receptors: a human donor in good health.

The CDR3 reads CASSLRETGELFF. The DNA of the CDR3 is TGTGCCAGCAGCCTCAGGGAAACCGGGGAGCTGTTTTTT. The genes are TRBV7-3 and TRBJ2-2; the D gene is possibly TRBD1 (5 bases). Trimming removed 5 bases from V and 5 bases from J, with 9 bases in between. The V gene's germline CDR1 is SGHTA and CDR2 FQGTGA. The CDR3 has 13 residues.

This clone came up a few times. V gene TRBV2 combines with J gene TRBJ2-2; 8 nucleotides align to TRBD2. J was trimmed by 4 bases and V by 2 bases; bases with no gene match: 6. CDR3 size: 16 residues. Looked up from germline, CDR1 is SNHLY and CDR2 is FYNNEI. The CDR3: CASSEWLAGGTGELFF. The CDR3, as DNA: TGTGCCAGCAGTGAATGGCTAGCGGGTGGCACCGGGGAGCTGTTTTTT.

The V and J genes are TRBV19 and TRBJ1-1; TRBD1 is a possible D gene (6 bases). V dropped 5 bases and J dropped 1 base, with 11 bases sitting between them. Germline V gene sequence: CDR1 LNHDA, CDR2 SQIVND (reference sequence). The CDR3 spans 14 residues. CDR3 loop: CASSWTDGNTEAFF. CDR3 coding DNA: TGTGCCAGTAGTTGGACAGACGGGAACACTGAAGCTTTCTTT.

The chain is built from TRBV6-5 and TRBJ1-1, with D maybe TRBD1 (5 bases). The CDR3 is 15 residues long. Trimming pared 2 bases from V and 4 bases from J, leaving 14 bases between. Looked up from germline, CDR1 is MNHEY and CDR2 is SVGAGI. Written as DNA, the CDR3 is TGTGCCAGCAGTTACGCGGGCGGGGGAGGCACTGAAGCTTTCTTT. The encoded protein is CASSYAGGGGTEAFF.

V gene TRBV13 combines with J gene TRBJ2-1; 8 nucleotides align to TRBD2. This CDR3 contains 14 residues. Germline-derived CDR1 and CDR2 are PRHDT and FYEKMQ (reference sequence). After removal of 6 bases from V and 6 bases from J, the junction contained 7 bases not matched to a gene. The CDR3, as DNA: TGTGCCAGCAGTCCCATCACTAGCGGCAATGAGCAGTTCTTC. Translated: CASSPITSGNEQFF.

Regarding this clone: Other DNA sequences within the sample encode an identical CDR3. CDR3 sequence reads: CASSSGTSGSTDTQYF. The CDR3 DNA reads TGCGCCAGCAGCTCGGGGACTAGCGGAAGCACAGATACGCAGTATTTT. This sequence joins TRBV5-1 and TRBJ2-3; 11 bases map to TRBD2. Germline CDR1 and CDR2: SGHRS and YFSETQ. The ends lost 3 bases at V and 0 bases at J; junction bases unmatched: 3. This CDR3 contains 16 residues.

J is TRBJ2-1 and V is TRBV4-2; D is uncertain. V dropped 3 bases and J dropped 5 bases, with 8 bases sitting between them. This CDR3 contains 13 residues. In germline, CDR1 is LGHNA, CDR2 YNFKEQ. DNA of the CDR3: TGTGCCAGCAGCCACCTAGGAAACAATGAGCAGTTCTTC. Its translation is CASSHLGNNEQFF.

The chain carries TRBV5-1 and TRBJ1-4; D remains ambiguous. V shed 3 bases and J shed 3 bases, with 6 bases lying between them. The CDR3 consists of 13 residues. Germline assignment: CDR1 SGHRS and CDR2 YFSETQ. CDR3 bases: TGCGCCAGCAGCTCCGCGGCTAATGAAAAACTGTTTTTT. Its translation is CASSSAANEKLFF.

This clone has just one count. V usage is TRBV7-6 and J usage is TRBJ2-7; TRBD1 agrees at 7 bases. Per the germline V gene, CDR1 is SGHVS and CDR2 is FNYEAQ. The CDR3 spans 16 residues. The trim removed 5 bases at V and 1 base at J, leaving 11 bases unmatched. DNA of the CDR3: TGTGCCAGCAGCGCTCGAGCCGGGACAGCTTCCTACGAGCAGTACTTC. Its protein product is CASSARAGTASYEQYF.

CDR3 sequence: CASSILDAQETQYF. The CDR3 DNA reads TGTGCCAGCAGTATACTAGACGCCCAAGAGACCCAGTACTTC. The chain uses TRBV5-4 and TRBJ2-5; TRBD2 is a possible D gene (5 bases). Trimming shortened V by 5 bases and J by 1 base, and 12 bases separated the two germline ends. The CDR3 loop spans 14 amino acids. Germline V gene data show CDR1 as SGHNT and CDR2 as YYREEE (reference sequence).

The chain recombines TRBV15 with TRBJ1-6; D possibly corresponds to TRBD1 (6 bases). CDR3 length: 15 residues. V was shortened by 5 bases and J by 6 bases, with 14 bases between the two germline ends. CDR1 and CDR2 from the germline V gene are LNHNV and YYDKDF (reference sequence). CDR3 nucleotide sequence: TGTGCCACCAGCCCCGGGACATCTCTTAATTCACCCCTCCACTTT. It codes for CATSPGTSLNSPLHF. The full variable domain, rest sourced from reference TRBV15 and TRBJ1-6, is DAMVIQNPRYQVTQFGKPVTLSCSQTLNHNVMYWYQQKSSQAPKLLFHYYDKDFNNEADTPDNFQSRRPNTSFCFLDIRSPGLGDTAMYLCATSPGTSLNSPLHFGNGTRLTVT.

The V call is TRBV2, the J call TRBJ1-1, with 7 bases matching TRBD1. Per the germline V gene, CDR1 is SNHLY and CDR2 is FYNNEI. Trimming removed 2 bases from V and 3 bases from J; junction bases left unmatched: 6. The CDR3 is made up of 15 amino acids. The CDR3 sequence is CASSESVRGDTEAFF. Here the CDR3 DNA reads TGTGCCAGCAGTGAATCGGTCAGGGGGGACACTGAAGCTTTCTTT. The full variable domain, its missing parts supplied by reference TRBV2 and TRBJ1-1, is EPEVTQTPSHQVTQMGQEVILRCVPISNHLYFYWYRQILGQKVEFLVSFYNNEISEKSEIFDDQFSVERPDGSNFTLKIRSTKLEDSAMYFCASSESVRGDTEAFFGQGTRLTVV.

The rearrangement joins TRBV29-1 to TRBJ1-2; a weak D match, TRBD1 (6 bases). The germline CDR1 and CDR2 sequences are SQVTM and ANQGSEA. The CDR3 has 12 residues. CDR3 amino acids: CSSKQGPDGYTF. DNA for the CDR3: TGCAGTTCCAAACAGGGTCCGGATGGCTACACCTTC.

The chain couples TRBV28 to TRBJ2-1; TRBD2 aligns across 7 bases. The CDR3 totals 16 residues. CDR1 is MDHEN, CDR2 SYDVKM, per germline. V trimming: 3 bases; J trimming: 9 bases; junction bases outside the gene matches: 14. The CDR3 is CASSLSGGPSQVEQFF. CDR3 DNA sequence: TGTGCCAGCAGTTTGTCGGGAGGCCCCTCGCAGGTTGAGCAGTTCTTC.

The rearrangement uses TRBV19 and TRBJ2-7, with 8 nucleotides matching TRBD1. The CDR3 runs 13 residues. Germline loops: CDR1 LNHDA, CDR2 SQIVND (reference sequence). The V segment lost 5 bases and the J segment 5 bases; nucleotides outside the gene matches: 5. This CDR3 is CASSFGQGNEQYF. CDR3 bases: TGTGCCAGTAGTTTCGGACAGGGTAACGAGCAGTACTTC.

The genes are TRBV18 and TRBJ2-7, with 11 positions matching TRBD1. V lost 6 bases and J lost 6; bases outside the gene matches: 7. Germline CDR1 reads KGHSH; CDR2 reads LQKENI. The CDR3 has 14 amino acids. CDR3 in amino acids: CASSSGQGAGEQYF. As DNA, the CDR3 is TGTGCCAGCTCGTCCGGACAGGGGGCAGGCGAGCAGTACTTC.

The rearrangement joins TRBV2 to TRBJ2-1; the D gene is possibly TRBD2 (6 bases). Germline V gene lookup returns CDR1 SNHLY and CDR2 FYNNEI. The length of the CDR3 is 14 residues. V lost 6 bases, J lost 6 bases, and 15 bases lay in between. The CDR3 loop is CASRAGPSANEQFF. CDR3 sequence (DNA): TGTGCCAGCAGGGCGGGACCAAGCGCCAATGAGCAGTTCTTC.

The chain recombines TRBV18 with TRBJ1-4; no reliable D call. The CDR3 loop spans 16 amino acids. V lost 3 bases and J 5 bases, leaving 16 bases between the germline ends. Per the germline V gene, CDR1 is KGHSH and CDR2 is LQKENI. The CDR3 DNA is TGTGCCAGCTCACCGGGGTCGTTGAGGGAGAATGAAAAACTGTTTTTT. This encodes CASSPGSLRENEKLFF.

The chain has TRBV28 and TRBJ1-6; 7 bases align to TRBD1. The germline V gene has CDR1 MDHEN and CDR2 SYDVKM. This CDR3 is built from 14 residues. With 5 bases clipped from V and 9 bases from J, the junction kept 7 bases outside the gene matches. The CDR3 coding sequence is TGTGCCAGCAGTCGCCGACAGGGAGGTTCACCCCTCCACTTT. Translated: CASSRRQGGSPLHF.

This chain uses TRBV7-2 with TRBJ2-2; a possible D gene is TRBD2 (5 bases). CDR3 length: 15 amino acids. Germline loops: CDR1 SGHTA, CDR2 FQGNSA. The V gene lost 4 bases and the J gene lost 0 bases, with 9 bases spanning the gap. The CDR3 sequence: CASSSAAPNTGELFF. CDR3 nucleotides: TGTGCCAGCAGCTCAGCGGCCCCGAACACCGGGGAGCTGTTTTTT.